This T cell receptor beta chain was sequenced in a study of cytomegalovirus exposure and HLA in healthy donors (dated 2017 in TCRdb). A note on the overall study: An earlier analysis of several hundred of the donors reported about 300 Gb of sequence data and 95 million to 120 million unique TCR beta sequences obtained from some 200 million T cells. Roughly 300 gigabases of sequencing data and around 90 million unique TCR sequences made up an early release that covered about 640 HLA-typed donors. The genetic ancestry cluster associated with self-reported Caucasian donors included about four fifths of the 398 genotyped donors. The aim of the study was to test whether cataloging public T cell receptors could identify signatures of past pathogen exposure. The T cell repertoires of several hundred subjects were profiled by immunosequencing and related to cytomegalovirus serostatus. Along with the approximately 700-subject first cohort, a separate validation cohort of 120 different subjects was used. To predict cytomegalovirus infection status, the study brought together high-throughput TCR immunosequencing, statistical association of individual TCRs with disease status, and machine learning. A later analysis re-analyzed previously published TCR beta repertoires from approximately 700 donors and added high-resolution HLA genotyping to study TCR occurrence patterns. Rather than using new phenotypic data, the later analysis identified candidate immune exposures from TCR beta sequences and from how often those sequences occurred across donors. An earlier analysis of 587 of the donors used high-throughput TCR beta sequencing to judge whether each TCR beta V gene segment behaved as functional or pseudogenic. Donor age, sex, ethnicity and CMV serostatus were collected together with the repertoire data. A later genetic analysis used genome-wide SNP genotypes for about three fifths of the 666 donors, treating that subset as a discovery cohort. All discovery cohort repertoires had been generated on a single sequencing platform. Class I and class II HLA loci were covered by the typing at four-digit resolution. The number of donors typed differed by locus, with roughly 620-630 for A, B, C, DRB1 and DQB1, 522 for DQA1, 600 to 610 for DPA1, and around 460 for DPB1. Several DR-DQ haplotypes were handled as single units for association and clustering because linkage in the cohort was strong. Among about 410 genotyped donors of the cohort, an average of roughly 230,000 unique TCR beta nucleotide sequences was sequenced per donor, of which 15% to 20% were non-productive.

Overall study results and their limits: Most CMV-associated TCR beta chains appeared to be HLA-restricted in a later analysis, and the HLA associations seemed to be driven largely by CMV exposure. In a later analysis, HLA-associated TCR beta chains were found to be more clonally expanded and to have lower generation probabilities than equally common non-associated chains. The only immune exposure information available for the cohort was CMV serostatus. Some IMGT-functional V segments, including TRBV6-2 and TRBV6-3, could not be told apart with the 87-base-pair reads, so those segments were excluded. Because HLA typing was missing for some donors at each locus, association tests included only the typed subset. In a later genetic analysis, a missense DCLRE1C variant was associated with V-gene and J-gene trimming of TCR beta chains, and the association was replicated in an independent cohort. In an earlier analysis of around 500 of the donors, most TCR beta V segments appeared in productive rearrangements about 87% or about 30% of the time, broadly matching IMGT annotations. According to a later genetic analysis, donors in an Asian-associated ancestry cluster had fewer N-insertions in productive TCRs than the approximately 610-donor mean. A further reported finding was that TCR beta sequences accurately predicted the HLA-A and HLA-B alleles for most subjects in the first cohort. In both the original and validation cohorts, the classifier was reported to diagnose cytomegalovirus status with high specificity and sensitivity. In the study, some 160 TCR beta chains were listed as associated with cytomegalovirus. Specific HLA alleles were associated with 16,951 TCR beta sequences at a false discovery rate of 0.05 in a later analysis. The earlier analysis of some 540 of the donors excluded roughly 17 rarely observed V segments, including chromosome 9 orphons, because counts were too low. The cohort was sequenced for TCR beta chains only, and without alpha or paired-chain data the features that could be detected were limited. A later analysis found that TCR association rates varied across HLA loci, with DRB1 alleles showing the most associated TCRs and HLA-C alleles the fewest. Strong co-occurrence of HLA alleles, especially DR and DQ, made assigning TCR associations to individual alleles difficult. Sequencing depth was assumed to be roughly uniform across donors in the presence/absence analyses, though that assumption may not hold. Several of the top co-occurrence clusters appeared to be linked to parvovirus B19, influenza, CMV and Epstein-Barr virus, according to a later analysis. A cluster of highly shared sequence variants was judged likely to be a technical artifact of the sequencing pipeline. In vitro tests confirmed that a few of the cytomegalovirus-associated TCR beta chains recognize cytomegalovirus antigens. Most TCR sequences were observed very rarely across donors, whereas some public TCRs were present in many individuals. Correlated functional status among segregating V segments might reflect linkage disequilibrium, but an unknown experimental factor could not be ruled out. According to the authors, the approach could potentially be generalized to other disease states and immunological phenotypes.

Receptor amplification or capture employed the immunoSEQ multiplex PCR assay. For the multiplex PCR, a mixture combining 60 forward primers for TCR Vbeta segments and 13 reverse primers for TCR Jbeta segments was used. A multiplex PCR assay on genomic DNA amplified the CDR3 region of rearranged TCR beta genes. On the Illumina HiSeq System, the amplified TCR beta libraries were sequenced as 87-base-pair reads. Per the source publication's procedure: In a later analysis, tens of millions of unique TCR beta chains were counted across the approximately 640 repertoires, and roughly 11 million of these chains were shared by at least two donors. A nearest-neighbor algorithm error-corrected the raw reads and collapsed the reads into unique sequences, merging closely related sequences to remove PCR and sequencing errors. CDR3 sequences were aligned to IMGT reference sequences to assign V, D and J gene segments. For a sequence to be retained, at least a six-nucleotide match to both a V gene segment and a J gene segment was required. Rearrangements were classified as productive when the CDR3 lacked stop codons and remained in frame with V and J, and all other rearrangements were classified as non-productive. Following IMGT convention, CDR3 was defined as the stretch from the second conserved V-encoded cysteine up to the conserved J-encoded phenylalanine. The earlier analysis of 587 of the donors excluded sequences that lacked an unambiguous match to a single V gene segment. In an earlier analysis of a few hundred of the donors, V segments were called functional above 56.7% productive rearrangements and were called segregating when the between-donor standard deviation exceeded 5%. To diagnose cytomegalovirus status from the catalog of TCR beta chain sequences, a statistical classification framework was built. V and J gene assignment, in a later analysis, came from comparing TCR nucleotide sequences with IMGT/GENE-DB human TR gene sequences. The TCRdist pipeline was used in a later analysis to assign CDR3 sequences and most-parsimonious VDJ recombination scenarios. In a later analysis, each TCR beta chain was defined by its CDR3 amino acid sequence together with its V-gene family, and reads lacking a unique V-gene family were excluded. As a way to deal with suspected cross-contamination and a sequencing artifact, a later analysis dropped roughly 620 nucleotide sequences that were highly shared and had low generation probability. For each public chain, a later analysis derived a clonal expansion index from normalized ranks of inferred template counts within each repertoire. In a later analysis, generation probabilities were computed with a VDJ recombination model fitted to out-of-frame rearrangements, and the resulting probabilities were checked against IGoR. A later analysis scored TCR-TCR, TCR-HLA and TCR-CMV co-occurrence with hypergeometric tests, applying a repertoire-size bias correction to TCR pairs. False discovery rates were estimated in a later analysis by permuting HLA or CMV assignments 20 times. In a later analysis, co-occurring TCRs were grouped with DBSCAN, and TCRdist sequence similarity was added when clustering was performed within HLA-allele-positive subsets. Co-occurrence clustering excluded repertoires with fewer than 30,000 or more than 120,000 public chains, plus five with anomalous nucleotide sharing. TCRdb took this table from immuneACCESS and kept in-frame rearrangements with V and J called. Such tables lack part of the clones; where checked against another copy, unresolved V genes explain under half of the gap, and the rest is unexplained. The DNA gave D and trimming, while V, J and clone size come from that table. The sample table shows some 180,000 clones, and roughly 84% are seen once. The biggest ten clones account for 1.2% of the sample.

The cohort was made up of hundreds of healthy bone marrow donors. At the time of sampling, every cohort member was nominally healthy, though immune exposures that went unrecorded were likely present. The donor tested CMV seropositive, placing the donor among the 250 to 350 seropositive members of the cohort. Every donor gave a peripheral blood sample, and the peripheral blood mononuclear cells from that sample were used for TCR beta sequencing. Genomic DNA extraction from the blood cell samples was performed with the Qiagen DNeasy Blood Extraction Kit. A remark on this clone: Its cognate antigen has yet to be identified. No much larger clone is present one base from it, and per-base qualities are unavailable.

The CDR3 has 15 amino acids, counting the end cysteine and phenylalanine. Just the 45-base CDR3 DNA is kept, in frame starting at base 1. The germline V gene (reference sequence) specifies MNHEY as CDR1 and SMNVEV as CDR2. V sheds 3 bases and J sheds 5 bases, leaving 14 bases between their ends. Recombination joined TRBV27 with TRBJ2-1; the D gene lacks a confident call. Sequences were obtained from PBMCs. This TCR derives from a girl aged 2-9 years in good health and CMV-seropositive. The encoded CDR3 is CASSFGWPANNEQFF. The DNA is as follows: TGTGCCAGCAGTTTCGGGTGGCCCGCGAACAATGAGCAGTTCTTC.